Sequencing of this T cell receptor (beta chain) was carried out in a study of blood T cell repertoires in COVID-19. The CDR3 has 15 residues. Germline V gene sequence: CDR1 SGDLS, CDR2 YYNGEE. The V and J ends lost 3 bases and 4 bases, in that order; junction bases with no gene match: 8. The Seattle patients joined while their infection was active and were tracked longitudinally afterward. TCRdb's copy holds only in-frame clones and misses some; the assay was immunoSEQ multiplex PCR. This sample has 350,000 to 500,000 clones, with 70% to 90% found just once. The receptor comes from a man between 18 and 29 years old with COVID-19, enrolled during active disease. Sequenced material: peripheral blood. The chain combines TRBV9 with TRBJ1-1; 8 nucleotides match TRBD1. The CDR3 sequence: CASSGIRTGSTEAFF. Here the CDR3 DNA reads TGTGCCAGCAGCGGTATCAGGACAGGGTCCACTGAAGCTTTCTTT.